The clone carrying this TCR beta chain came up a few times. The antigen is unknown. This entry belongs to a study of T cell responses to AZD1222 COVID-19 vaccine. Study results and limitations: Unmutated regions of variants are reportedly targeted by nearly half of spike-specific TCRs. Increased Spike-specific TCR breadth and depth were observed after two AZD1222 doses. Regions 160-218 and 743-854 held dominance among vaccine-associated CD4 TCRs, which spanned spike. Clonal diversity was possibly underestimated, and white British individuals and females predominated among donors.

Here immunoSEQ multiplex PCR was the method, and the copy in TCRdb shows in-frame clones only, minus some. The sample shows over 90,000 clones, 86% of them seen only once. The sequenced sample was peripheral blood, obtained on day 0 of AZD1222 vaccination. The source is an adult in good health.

CDR3 coding DNA: TGTGCCAGCAGTTTATTCGGGGGAGGAAACTACACCTTC. It translates to CASSLFGGGNYTF. This chain connects TRBV12-3 or TRBV12-4 to TRBJ1-2, with a possible D match to TRBD1 (5 bases). Trimming shortened V by 2 bases and J by 10 bases, and 14 bases separated the two germline ends. This CDR3 contains 13 residues.